These 26 T cell receptor beta chains came from one sample sequenced in a study of cytomegalovirus exposure and HLA in healthy donors. The PCR used 60 Vbeta and 13 Jbeta primers. Clones were read by immunoSEQ multiplex PCR, and TCRdb kept only the in-frame ones, dropping some. The sample contains 100,000 to 150,000 clones, just over 70% of which appear only once. The sample comprised PBMCs. The source is a woman between 55 and 75 years old in good health and CMV-seropositive.

V is TRBV5-1 and J is TRBJ1-2; TRBD1 might be the D (6 bases). Trimming took off 0 bases at V and 7 bases at J, with 16 bases between the two ends. Germline V lookup: CDR1 SGHRS, CDR2 YFSETQ. This CDR3 region has 15 residues. The CDR3 DNA is TGCGCCAGCAGCTTGGGGTCGGGGGGGGCGCCTGGCTACACCTTC. This translates into CASSLGSGGAPGYTF.

The chain has TRBV5-1 and TRBJ2-7; TRBD2 matches 10 bases. Germline CDR1 and CDR2: SGHRS and YFSETQ. The CDR3 sequence is 14 residues long. With V trimmed by 2 bases and J by 4 bases, 3 bases remained unmatched. For the CDR3, the DNA is TGCGCCAGCAGCTTAGCGGGGGGGCTATACGAGCAGTACTTC. It encodes CASSLAGGLYEQYF.

CDR3 sequence: CASSVQGPGTEAFF. In nucleotides, the CDR3 is TGTGCCAGCTCAGTACAGGGGCCCGGGACTGAAGCTTTCTTT. The chain recombines TRBV18 with TRBJ1-1; 7 nucleotides agree with TRBD1. J was trimmed by 5 bases and V by 5 bases; bases with no gene match: 8. CDR1 KGHSH and CDR2 LQKENI come from the germline V gene. CDR3 length: 14 residues.

This chain joins TRBV15 and TRBJ1-1; D not resolved. The V end was cut by 1 base, the J end by 8 bases, with 8 bases between. The CDR3 extends over 12 amino acids. Germline V gene lookup returns CDR1 LNHNV and CDR2 YYDKDF (reference sequence). CDR3 DNA sequence: TGTGCCACCAGCAGAGCGGCCGGGGAAGCTTTCTTT. Its protein is CATSRAAGEAFF.

This clone was detected only a few times. The chain recombines TRBV19 with TRBJ2-3, with a tentative D call TRBD2 (5 bases). The length of the CDR3 is 12 residues. The germline V gene encodes CDR1 LNHDA and CDR2 SQIVND (reference sequence). V lost 6 bases, J lost 2 bases, and 6 bases lay in between. The CDR3 protein is CASRRATDTQYF. The DNA of the CDR3 is TGTGCCAGTAGGCGGGCCACAGATACGCAGTATTTT. Combining the CDR3 with reference TRBV19 and TRBJ2-3 gives the whole variable domain DGGITQSPKYLFRKEGQNVTLSCEQNLNHDAMYWYRQDPGQGLRLIYYSQIVNDFQKGDIAEGYSVSREKKESFPLTVTSAQKNPTAFYLCASRRATDTQYFGPGTRLTVL.

The V gene is TRBV6-5, the J gene TRBJ2-7; tentatively, D is TRBD1 (5 bases). V dropped 5 bases and J dropped 3 bases, with 11 bases sitting between them. The length of the CDR3 is 13 residues. CDR1 and CDR2 (germline): MNHEY, SVGAGI. CDR3 nucleotide sequence: TGTGCCAGCAGTACGAGTGACAGCTACGAGCAGTACTTC. This translates into CASSTSDSYEQYF.

This chain links TRBV11-2 with TRBJ2-3; no clear D gene. The V gene's germline CDR1 is SGHAT and CDR2 FQNNGV. The CDR3 contains 12 residues. V dropped 5 bases and J dropped 1 base, with 4 bases sitting between them. CDR3 sequence reads: CASSLRTDTQYF. The CDR3 bases are TGTGCCAGCAGCCTCCGCACAGATACGCAGTATTTT.

This clone has only one observation. This sequence joins TRBV5-1 and TRBJ1-2, with a tentative D call TRBD1 (6 bases). The germline V and J ends were trimmed by 0 bases and 1 base, with 10 bases remaining between them. The CDR3 loop spans 15 amino acids. Germline V gene sequence: CDR1 SGHRS, CDR2 YFSETQ. CDR3 in amino acids: CASSLGGGFNYGYTF. The CDR3 bases are TGCGCCAGCAGCTTGGGCGGGGGCTTTAACTATGGCTACACCTTC.

This clone has a single count. This chain joins TRBV6-5 and TRBJ1-4; possible D gene TRBD1, 6 bases. V lost 6 bases and J 7 bases, leaving 18 bases between the germline ends. CDR1 and CDR2 from the germline V gene are MNHEY and SVGAGI. There are 15 residues in the CDR3. The chain's CDR3 is CASSPLGGGTEKLFF. DNA of the CDR3: TGTGCCAGCAGCCCCCTAGGGGGGGGAACTGAAAAACTGTTTTTT.

The CDR3: CASSLGDREEGTIYF. CDR3 sequence (DNA): TGTGCCAGCAGCTTGGGCGACAGGGAGGAGGGCACCATATATTTT. The gene calls are TRBV7-9 and TRBJ1-3; TRBD1 agrees at 7 bases. The CDR3 totals 15 residues. Losses at the gene ends were 3 bases for V and 9 bases for J; bases not matched to a gene: 11. Germline CDR1 and CDR2: SEHNR and FQNEAQ (reference sequence).

The chain has TRBV4-1 and TRBJ2-5; 14 nucleotides align to TRBD2. CDR1 and CDR2 from the germline V gene are MGHRA and YSYEKL. The length of the CDR3 is 16 residues. Trimming took 5 bases from V and 4 from J; bases not matched to a gene: 6. The CDR3 reads CASSWTSGGPRETQYF. The CDR3 bases are TGCGCCAGCAGCTGGACTAGCGGGGGGCCTAGAGAGACCCAGTACTTC.

The chain joins TRBV19 to TRBJ1-5, with D perhaps matching TRBD1 (5 bases). V lost 7 bases, J lost 11 bases, and 12 bases lay in between. CDR3 length: 11 residues. CDR1 and CDR2 (germline): LNHDA, SQIVND (reference sequence). The CDR3 protein is CASKSGQSQHF. The CDR3 bases are TGTGCCAGTAAGAGTGGACAATCCCAGCATTTT. The variable domain in full, completed from reference TRBV19 and TRBJ1-5, reads DGGITQSPKYLFRKEGQNVTLSCEQNLNHDAMYWYRQDPGQGLRLIYYSQIVNDFQKGDIAEGYSVSREKKESFPLTVTSAQKNPTAFYLCASKSGQSQHFGDGTRLSIL.

The J gene is TRBJ2-1, the V gene TRBV9, with D maybe TRBD2 (6 bases). The CDR3 sequence is 16 residues long. Trimming took 4 bases from V and 0 from J, leaving 14 bases between them. Germline V gene sequence: CDR1 SGDLS, CDR2 YYNGEE. DNA for the CDR3: TGTGCCAGCAGCCCCCCCCCGGGGGACTCCTACAATGAGCAGTTCTTC. Its protein product is CASSPPPGDSYNEQFF. Drawing the rest from reference TRBV9 and TRBJ2-1, the complete variable domain is DSGVTQTPKHLITATGQRVTLRCSPRSGDLSVYWYQQSLDQGLQFLIQYYNGEERAKGNILERFSAQQFPDLHSELNLSSLELGDSALYFCASSPPPGDSYNEQFFGPGTRLTVL.

The sample holds a few counts of this clone. V gene TRBV10-3 combines with J gene TRBJ2-7; possible D gene TRBD2, 5 bases. V was cut by 3 bases and J by 5 bases, with 11 bases left in between. The CDR3 runs to 13 residues. CDR1 is ENHRY and CDR2 is SYGVKD in the germline V gene. The CDR3: CAISDGLAHEQYF. The CDR3 region has the DNA TGTGCCATCAGTGATGGGCTAGCCCACGAGCAGTACTTC.

As for this clone: This sample also contains other DNA sequences that code for the same CDR3. The gene calls are TRBV29-1 and TRBJ1-4; 7 bases map to TRBD1. J gave up 4 bases and V 5 bases, and 4 bases lay outside the gene matches. This CDR3 has 13 amino acids. Germline CDR1 reads SQVTM; CDR2 reads ANQGSEA. The CDR3 loop is CSVPDRLNEKLFF. The CDR3 nucleotides are TGCAGCGTTCCGGACAGGCTTAATGAAAAACTGTTTTTT.

The chain links TRBV7-2 to TRBJ2-7, with 10 bases that match TRBD2. Germline assignment: CDR1 SGHTA and CDR2 FQGNSA. The junction had 9 bases not matched to a gene; V was cut back by 4 bases and J by 6 bases. The CDR3 is 15 amino acids. The CDR3 DNA sequence: TGTGCCAGCAGCTCCCGGGGAGCGGGGGGGGTCGAGCAGTACTTC. As protein: CASSSRGAGGVEQYF. Using reference TRBV7-2 and TRBJ2-7 for the parts outside the CDR3, the full variable domain is GAGVSQSPSNKVTEKGKDVELRCDPISGHTALYWYRQSLGQGLEFLIYFQGNSAPDKSGLPSDRFSAERTGGSVSTLTIQRTQQEDSAVYLCASSSRGAGGVEQYFGPGTRLTVT.

This clone was counted a few times. V is TRBV12-2 and J is TRBJ2-2; TRBD2, as called in the table, went unchecked against the DNA. TRBV12-2 is a pseudogene segment. CDR3 length: 19 residues. CDR3 region: CASRLCGIGDSENTGELFF. The CDR3 DNA reads as TGTGCAAGTCGCTTATGCGGGATCGGTGACAGCGAGAACACCGGGGAGCTGTTTTTT.

This clone was picked up a small number of times. The V call is TRBV11-2, the J call TRBJ1-1; D unclear. The CDR3 loop spans 13 amino acids. Trimming stripped 5 bases from V and 3 bases from J, with 10 bases between. The germline V gene has CDR1 SGHAT and CDR2 FQNNGV. The CDR3 is CASSPSRHTEAFF. The CDR3 DNA is TGTGCCAGCAGCCCAAGCCGCCACACTGAAGCTTTCTTT.

The chain couples TRBV7-9 to TRBJ1-2; the D gene is possibly TRBD1 (5 bases). V was clipped by 7 bases and J by 8 bases, with 17 bases between them. Germline CDR1 is SEHNR and CDR2 is FQNEAQ (reference sequence). This CDR3 region has 13 residues. The CDR3 coding sequence is TGTGCCAGCACTCCAGGGAGGACGGAAGGCTACACCTTC. It specifies CASTPGRTEGYTF.

The genes are TRBV7-9 and TRBJ1-4; TRBD1 agrees at 7 bases. V trimming: 4 bases; J trimming: 5 bases; junction bases outside the gene matches: 4. Looked up from germline, CDR1 is SEHNR and CDR2 is FQNEAQ (reference sequence). The CDR3 runs to 14 residues. For the CDR3, the DNA is TGTGCCAGCAGCTCTAGACAGGGAAATGAAAAACTGTTTTTT. It specifies CASSSRQGNEKLFF.

This chain joins TRBV18 and TRBJ2-7; 9 positions agree with TRBD1. There are 14 residues in the CDR3. V lost 6 bases to trimming and J lost 5 bases; unmatched junction nucleotides: 8. Per the germline V gene, CDR1 is KGHSH and CDR2 is LQKENI. CDR3 sequence: CASSQQGAQDEQYF. The CDR3, as DNA: TGTGCCAGCTCCCAACAGGGGGCCCAGGACGAGCAGTACTTC.

The genes are TRBV11-2 and TRBJ2-1; 11 bases match TRBD2. Trimming at V came to 3 bases and at J to 7 bases, leaving 2 bases not matched to a gene. The CDR3 length is 14 residues. CDR1 and CDR2 from the germline V gene are SGHAT and FQNNGV. The DNA of the CDR3 is TGTGCCAGCAGCTTGACTAGCGGGGTAAATGAGCAGTTCTTC. It is translated as CASSLTSGVNEQFF. The full variable domain, in which reference TRBV11-2 and TRBJ2-1 provide the parts outside the CDR3, is EAGVAQSPRYKIIEKRQSVAFWCNPISGHATLYWYQQILGQGPKLLIQFQNNGVVDDSQLPKDRFSAERLKGVDSTLKIQPAKLEDSAVYLCASSLTSGVNEQFFGPGTRLTVL.

The V and J genes are TRBV9 and TRBJ1-6, with 10 bases fitting TRBD1. CDR3 length equals 16 residues. Germline trimming cut 3 bases from V and 1 base from J; bases unmatched to any gene: 1. CDR1 SGDLS and CDR2 YYNGEE come from the germline V gene. DNA for the CDR3: TGTGCCAGCAGCGAGGGACAGGGGTCCTATAATTCACCCCTCCACTTT. It is translated as CASSEGQGSYNSPLHF. Variable domain in full (rest from reference TRBV9 and TRBJ1-6): DSGVTQTPKHLITATGQRVTLRCSPRSGDLSVYWYQQSLDQGLQFLIQYYNGEERAKGNILERFSAQQFPDLHSELNLSSLELGDSALYFCASSEGQGSYNSPLHFGNGTRLTVT.

CDR3 nucleotide sequence: TGTGCCAGCAGTGCGGACACGAATGGCTACACCTTC. This encodes CASSADTNGYTF. The chain carries TRBV6-5 and TRBJ1-2, with TRBD1 as a possible D gene (5 bases). Germline CDR1 MNHEY, CDR2 SVGAGI. The ends were cut back, 5 bases at V and 6 bases at J, with 10 bases in the middle. The CDR3 has 12 amino acids.

In DNA form, the CDR3 reads TGTGCCAGCAGTTACTCGAACCAGGGCGGCGGTCAGCCCCAGCATTTT. It translates to CASSYSNQGGGQPQHF. The chain employs TRBV6-6 and TRBJ1-5; D may be TRBD1 (5 bases). CDR1 and CDR2 (germline): MNHNY, SVGAGI (reference sequence). Trimming pared 0 bases from V and 6 bases from J, leaving 15 bases between. The CDR3 covers 16 residues.

In this sample, this clone turned up once. The V and J genes are TRBV7-9 and TRBJ1-6; TRBD1 matches 8 bases. The CDR3 has 15 residues. CDR1 and CDR2 from the germline V gene are SEHNR and FQNEAQ (reference sequence). V was clipped by 5 bases and J by 6 bases; unmatched bases: 6. The CDR3 region is CASSGGTGSNSPLHF. For the CDR3, the DNA is TGTGCCAGCAGCGGCGGGACAGGCAGTAATTCACCCCTCCACTTT.